There are many counts of the clone carrying this T cell receptor beta chain. Antigen: not known. MiXCR was run by TCRdb on the 5' RACE reads, yielding one entry per CDR3 protein. This sample has fewer than 700,000 distinct CDR3 sequences, with roughly a fifth found just once. The data stem from a study of T-cell memory formation after mild COVID-19. CDR1 and CDR2 (germline): SGHAT, FQNNGV. The CDR3 consists of 12 residues. V dropped 5 bases and J dropped 4 bases, with 9 bases sitting between them. Findings and caveats of the study: Clones that contracted from day 15 to 85 were balanced CD4/CD8, while later expanders leaned CD4+.

This receptor was obtained from an adult woman who had mild COVID-19 (a few samples of this study predate the infection). Cell type and time point are not known. Sequenced sample: PBMCs or a T cell subset sorted from them (not recorded which). The J gene is TRBJ2-7, the V gene TRBV11-2; TRBD2 is a possible D gene (5 bases). The CDR3 loop reads CASSGIAYEQYF. CDR3 bases: TGTGCCAGCAGCGGGATAGCGTACGAGCAGTACTTC.